This TCR beta chain was captured by sequencing in a study of blood T cells in healthy people across ages. For the second PCR, which ran for about 7 to 11 cycles, a sample-barcoded 5' primer and a J-beta primer mix were used. Each CDR3 protein is one row after TCRdb ran MiXCR on the 5' RACE reads. The sample yields around 800,000 distinct CDR3 sequences, about 62% seen once. Every donor contributed roughly 11 milliliters of peripheral blood by blood draw. Source material: blood. The origin of this receptor is a man aged 30-40 years in good health.

The CDR3 loop reads CASSRTGLADPAPQYF. For the CDR3, the DNA is TGTGCCAGCAGCAGGACGGGACTAGCGGACCCGGCGCCCCAGTACTTC. This rearrangement joins TRBV7-2 to TRBJ2-5, with 11 nucleotides matching TRBD2. Germline V lookup: CDR1 SGHTA, CDR2 FQGNSA. There are 16 residues in the CDR3. V shed 5 bases and J 9 bases; nucleotides not matched to a gene: 14.